Detailed here is one T cell receptor beta chain. Its antigen is as yet unknown. RNA transcripts yielded amplified TCR beta CDR3 regions. During a first-round RT-PCR of the TCR CDR3, the HTBI primer set was used. TCRdb re-analysed the multiplex PCR reads in MiXCR, keeping a single row per CDR3 protein. The sample lists approximately 610,000 distinct CDR3 sequences, approximately 14% occurring once. CDR3 size: 14 residues. After removal of 4 bases from V and 0 bases from J, the junction contained 5 bases not matched to a gene. Germline CDR1 is DFQATT and CDR2 is SNEGSKA (reference sequence). Patients with ophthalmopathy all had a Clinical Activity Score of at least 3, a NOSPECS grade of at least 4 and duration under 3 months. Uncontrolled infection, other autoimmune disease, pregnancy and lactation each barred patients from inclusion. These data come from a study of T cells in Graves' hyperthyroidism and ophthalmopathy.

Findings and limits, study-wide: Also found in blood were most expanded thyroid clonotypes above 0.001. Model output signaled ophthalmopathy a median 6.5 months ahead of onset.

Sequencing was carried out using blood. The clonotype comes from a middle-aged woman with Graves' ophthalmopathy. The rearrangement links TRBV20-1 to TRBJ2-7; 8 bases are a match to TRBD2. The CDR3 nucleotides read TGCAGTGCTATCGAGCGGGGGAGCTCCTACGAGCAGTACTTC. Residues: CSAIERGSSYEQYF.